This T cell receptor (beta chain) comes out of a study of a mutant IDH1 vaccine in newly diagnosed glioma (dated by TCRdb to about 2021). Concerning the study at large: Patients received eight vaccinations in weeks 1, 3, 5, 7, 11, 15, 19 and 23, corresponding to visits V03 through V10. Vaccination began 4-6 weeks after radiotherapy alone, or alongside temozolomide cycles in the chemotherapy-containing groups. Of the approximately 33 treated patients, approximately 62% were male and approximately 38% were female, and the mean age was 40.4 years. Prior to enrollment, patients had been given standard therapy consisting of radiotherapy alone, temozolomide alone, or radiochemotherapy with temozolomide, with the combination given to most patients. Peripheral blood was drawn at six visits: V03 (baseline), V05, V07, V10, V12 and V13. Longitudinal TCRB deep sequencing was done for 25 treated patients, wherever samples were available for exploratory analyses. The paper as a whole reports these results and caveats: Immune responses induced by the vaccine were seen in approximately 92% of patients across multiple MHC alleles. Changes in the top peripheral T cell clonotypes picked up by TCRB sequencing did not appear to be linked to pseudoprogression. Availability determined which PBMC samples were chosen for TCRB deep sequencing. According to the authors, sample limitations meant that analyses of patient blood samples could not be reproduced.

This clone occurred a few times. No cognate antigen has been identified for it. No qualities accompany the bases; no much larger clone lies one base away. Preparation of the library involved the immunoSEQ multiplex PCR assay. Following the manufacturer's protocol, the hsTCRB Kit was used to amplify rearranged TCR beta chain sequences. An Illumina MiSeq was used to sequence the TCRB libraries. In the paper's pipeline: The proprietary platform of the kit vendor was used for demultiplexing, trimming and gene mapping. This is the immuneACCESS table as TCRdb keeps it, with only in-frame sequences that have V and J called. A part of the clones is gone; compared with another copy, unresolved V genes explain less than half, and the rest is unexplained. The V and J calls and the clone size are those of that table, but D and trimming were determined from the DNA. The table for this sample lists about 40,000 clones; about 75% of them were counted only once. The ten largest clonotypes hold less than 6.5% of the sample.

The time point label, as the study defines it: week 23, last vaccination. Every vaccine dose consisted of 300 ug of a 20-mer mutant IDH1 peptide in Montanide, administered subcutaneously together with topical imiquimod. Newly diagnosed WHO grade 3 or 4 IDH1-mutant astrocytomas showing loss of nuclear ATRX were present in the donors. The samples were drawn from NOA16, a multicentre, single-arm, open-label phase I trial in Germany that tested a mutant IDH1 peptide vaccine in humans for the first time. The DNeasy Blood and Tissue Kit was used to extract genomic DNA from EDTA blood for TCRB sequencing. Unmatched junction bases come to 13, with V trimmed by 3 bases and J by 7 bases. The CDR3 runs 16 residues from the cysteine to the phenylalanine. Left in the record is the CDR3 DNA by itself, 48 bases read in frame from the first base. In the germline V gene (reference sequence), CDR1 corresponds to GTSNPN and CDR2 to SVGIG.

The specimen comprised PBMCs, sampled from a glioma patient whose treatment included an IDH1 peptide vaccine. The TCR originated in a man in his forties or fifties with glioma. The chain was built from TRBV30 and TRBJ2-1; the junction holds 9 bases that match TRBD1. The sequenced DNA is TGTGCCTGGAGGGCCGGGAACAGGGGGCATAGTAATGAGCAGTTCTTC. The resulting protein is CAWRAGNRGHSNEQFF.